This paragraph covers one T cell receptor (beta chain) sequence. Amplification started from genomic DNA. Amplification of the beta chain CDR3 used 30 forward and 13 reverse multiplex primers. TCRdb analysed the multiplex PCR reads with MiXCR anew, one entry per CDR3 protein. The table includes 250,000 or so distinct CDR3 sequences, roughly 48% detected once. The sample originates from a study of type 1 and type 2 diabetes patients. V was pared by 1 base and J by 4 bases, with 3 bases of the junction left unmatched. The CDR3 has 15 amino acids. Germline V gene sequence: CDR1 SGHDN, CDR2 FVKESK. Specimen: peripheral blood mononuclear cells (PBMCs). The V gene is TRBV14, the J gene TRBJ2-3; 9 bases map to TRBD1. The receptor's source is a man younger than 35 with type 2 diabetes. The DNA for the CDR3 is TGTGCCAGCAGCCAAGCGACAGGGGGGGCAGATACGCAGTATTTT. It is translated as CASSQATGGADTQYF. Full variable domain (rest looked up from reference TRBV14 and TRBJ2-3): EAGVTQFPSHSVIEKGQTVTLRCDPISGHDNLYWYRRVMGKEIKFLLHFVKESKQDESGMPNNRFLAERTGGTYSTLKVQPAELEDSGVYFCASSQATGGADTQYFGPGTRLTVL.